This T cell receptor beta chain is from a study of tumor-infiltrating lymphocytes in glioblastoma multiforme. Of note for this clonotype: Antigen: not known.

Germline trimming cut 1 base from V and 6 bases from J; bases unmatched to any gene: 7. CDR1 and CDR2 from the germline V gene are MNHNS and SASEGT. The CDR3 is made up of 16 amino acids. Study results and caveats: Just one glioblastoma patient contributed to the TCR-mutation comparison. The T cells in this sample were not sorted into functional subsets.

Multiple V-beta primers and a C-beta primer amplified TCRB from RNA. TCRB-specific cDNA synthesis used approximately 0.52 ug of total RNA. No unique molecular identifiers were described for these TCRB libraries. TCRdb ran MiXCR on the multiplex PCR reads and lists one entry per CDR3 protein. This table holds approximately 11,000 distinct CDR3 sequences, 65% to 75% found once. The specimen was brain tumor tissue. The TCR was taken from a male donor with glioblastoma. The gene calls are TRBV6-1 and TRBJ1-5; 9 nucleotides match TRBD1. CDR3 region: CASSEEQGALGQPQHF. The CDR3 coding sequence is TGTGCCAGCAGTGAAGAACAGGGGGCACTGGGTCAGCCCCAGCATTTT.